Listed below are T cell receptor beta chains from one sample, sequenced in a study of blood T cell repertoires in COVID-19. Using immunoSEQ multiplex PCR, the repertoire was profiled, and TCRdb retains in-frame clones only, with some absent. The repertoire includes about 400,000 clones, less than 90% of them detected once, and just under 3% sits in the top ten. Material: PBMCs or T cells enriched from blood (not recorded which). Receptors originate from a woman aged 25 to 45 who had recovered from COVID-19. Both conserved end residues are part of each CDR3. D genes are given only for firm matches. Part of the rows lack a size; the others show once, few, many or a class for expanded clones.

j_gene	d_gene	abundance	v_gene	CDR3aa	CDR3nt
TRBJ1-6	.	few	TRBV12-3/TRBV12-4	CASSLVGVPLHF	TGTGCCAGCAGTTTAGTAGGGGTTCCCCTCCACTTT
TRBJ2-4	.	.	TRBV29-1	CSVEEGLRNIQYF	TGCAGCGTTGAAGAAGGACTCCGGAACATTCAGTACTTC
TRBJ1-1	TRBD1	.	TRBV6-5	CASKDRGSLGTEAFF	TGTGCCAGCAAGGACAGGGGAAGTTTGGGCACTGAAGCTTTCTTT
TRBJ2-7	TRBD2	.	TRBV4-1	CASSQLVTSGIYEQYF	TGCGCCAGCAGCCAATTGGTGACTAGCGGAATCTACGAGCAGTACTTC
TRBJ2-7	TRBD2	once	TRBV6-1	CASSEPGLESEQYF	TGTGCCAGCAGTGAACCGGGACTAGAATCCGAGCAGTACTTC
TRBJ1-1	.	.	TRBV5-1	CASSRDTEAFF	TGCGCCAGCAGCCGGGACACTGAAGCTTTCTTT
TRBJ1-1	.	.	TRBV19	CASSAGRSEAFF	TGTGCCAGTAGTGCAGGGAGGAGTGAAGCTTTCTTT
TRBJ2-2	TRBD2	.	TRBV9	CASSVGLTNTGELFF	TGTGCCAGCAGCGTGGGACTAACGAACACCGGGGAGCTGTTTTTT
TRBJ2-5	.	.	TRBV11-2	CASSLEASAETQYF	TGTGCCAGCAGCTTAGAGGCTAGCGCGGAGACCCAGTACTTC
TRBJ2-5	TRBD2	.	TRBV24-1	CATSDSGAGGSSETQYF	TGTGCCACCAGTGATTCGGGAGCGGGAGGGTCGTCAGAGACCCAGTACTTC
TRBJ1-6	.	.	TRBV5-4	CASSLDRGGNYNSPLHF	TGTGCCAGCAGCTTGGACCGAGGGGGAAACTATAATTCACCCCTCCACTTT
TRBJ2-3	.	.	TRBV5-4	CASSPTRDTQYF	TGTGCCAGCAGCCCGACTCGAGATACGCAGTATTTT
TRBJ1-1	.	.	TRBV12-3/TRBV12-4	CASSFGGGTEAFF	TGTGCCAGCAGTTTTGGAGGTGGCACTGAAGCTTTCTTT
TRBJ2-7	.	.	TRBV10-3	CAISHQGLSPYEQYF	TGTGCCATCAGCCATCAGGGACTCAGCCCCTACGAGCAGTACTTC
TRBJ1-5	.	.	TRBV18	CASSPQGKGPIQPQHF	TGTGCCAGCTCACCCCAGGGGAAAGGTCCGATTCAGCCCCAGCATTTT
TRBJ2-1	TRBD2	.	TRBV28	CASTMYSSGTLNEQFF	TGTGCCAGCACTATGTACTCTAGCGGAACCTTGAATGAGCAGTTCTTC
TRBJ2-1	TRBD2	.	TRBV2	CASSETGGHNEQFF	TGTGCCAGCAGTGAAACGGGAGGTCACAATGAGCAGTTCTTC
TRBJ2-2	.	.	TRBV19	CASSVEGTGELFF	TGTGCCAGTAGTGTGGAGGGGACCGGGGAGCTGTTTTTT
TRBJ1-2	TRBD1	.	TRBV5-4	CASRTTGGHYGYTF	TGTGCCAGCAGAACGACAGGGGGCCACTATGGCTACACCTTC
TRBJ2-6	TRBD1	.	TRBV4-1	CASSQGVLSGTGFSGANVLTF	TGCGCCAGCAGCCAAGGGGTCCTTTCCGGGACAGGTTTCTCTGGGGCCAACGTCCTGACTTTC
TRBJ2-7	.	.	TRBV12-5	CASGFRGNEQYF	TGTGCTAGTGGTTTTCGGGGTAACGAGCAGTACTTC
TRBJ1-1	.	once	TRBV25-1	CASSPGPSGTEAFF	TGTGCCAGCAGTCCCGGACCCAGCGGCACTGAAGCTTTCTTT
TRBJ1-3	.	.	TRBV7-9	CASSEMVGNTIYF	TGTGCCAGCAGTGAGATGGTGGGAAACACCATATATTTT
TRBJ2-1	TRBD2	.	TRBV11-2	CASSSPLAGGDEQFF	TGTGCCAGCAGCTCCCCTCTGGCGGGGGGGGATGAGCAGTTCTTC
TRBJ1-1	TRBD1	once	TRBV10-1	CASSPGTANTEAFF	TGCGCCAGCAGTCCGGGGACAGCGAACACTGAAGCTTTCTTT
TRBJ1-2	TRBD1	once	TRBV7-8	CASSSRTGDGYTF	TGTGCCAGCAGCTCCCGGACAGGGGATGGCTACACCTTC
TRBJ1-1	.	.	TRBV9	CASSSRGILNTEAFF	TGTGCCAGCAGCTCCCGTGGCATTTTGAACACTGAAGCTTTCTTT
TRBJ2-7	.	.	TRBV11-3	CASSLAQAPGEQYF	TGTGCCAGCAGCTTAGCACAAGCCCCGGGGGAGCAGTACTTC
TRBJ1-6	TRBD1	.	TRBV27	CASSLSSRDRGVSPLHF	TGTGCCAGCAGTTTAAGTTCCCGTGACAGGGGGGTTTCACCCCTCCACTTT
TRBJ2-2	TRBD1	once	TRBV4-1	CASSLPGQQTGELFF	TGCGCCAGCAGCTTACCGGGACAGCAAACCGGGGAGCTGTTTTTT
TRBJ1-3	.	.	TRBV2	CASSEGRNSGNTIYF	TGTGCCAGCAGTGAGGGCAGGAACTCTGGAAACACCATATATTTT
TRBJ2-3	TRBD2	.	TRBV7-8	CASSLEGGSVDTQYF	TGTGCCAGCAGCTTAGAAGGCGGGAGTGTAGATACGCAGTATTTT
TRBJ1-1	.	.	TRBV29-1	CSSRTELNTEAFF	TGCAGCTCAAGGACAGAACTTAACACTGAAGCTTTCTTT
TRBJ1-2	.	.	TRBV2	CASRPGLLNYGYTF	TGTGCCAGTAGGCCGGGACTGTTGAACTATGGCTACACCTTC
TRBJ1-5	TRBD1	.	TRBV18	CASSPGQGNQPQHF	TGTGCCAGCTCCCCAGGACAGGGCAATCAGCCCCAGCATTTT
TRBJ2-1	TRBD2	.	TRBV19	CASSPSSGRIYEQFF	TGTGCCAGTAGTCCTTCTAGCGGGAGGATTTATGAGCAGTTCTTC
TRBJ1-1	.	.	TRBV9	CASSPEGENTEAFF	TGTGCCAGCAGCCCAGAGGGGGAGAACACTGAAGCTTTCTTT
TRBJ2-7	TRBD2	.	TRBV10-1	CASSDFGLAGGEQYF	TGCGCCAGCAGTGACTTTGGACTAGCGGGAGGCGAGCAGTACTTC
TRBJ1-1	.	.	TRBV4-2	CASSQGHSNTEAFF	TGTGCCAGCAGCCAAGGACACTCCAACACTGAAGCTTTCTTT
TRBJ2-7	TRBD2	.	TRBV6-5	CASRDPGLAAYEQYF	TGTGCCAGCAGGGACCCCGGACTAGCGGCTTACGAGCAGTACTTC
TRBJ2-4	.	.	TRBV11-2	CASSLLDRNIQYF	TGTGCCAGCAGCTTACTAGACCGAAACATTCAGTACTTC